This passage covers 11 T cell receptor beta chains from one sample sequenced in a study of blood T cell repertoires in COVID-19 (dated by TCRdb to 2020 to 2022). The library relied on the immunoSEQ multiplex PCR assay. Imported from immuneACCESS, the table was reduced by TCRdb to in-frame sequences with V and J called. These copies leave out some clones; in studies compared against another copy, an unresolved V gene accounts for under half, and the cause of the remainder is not known. Here the sample has a few hundred thousand clones; 84% occur a single time. Of the sample, around 16% is held by the ten largest clones. Material for sequencing was peripheral blood. These receptors came from a person aged 70 to 80 with COVID-19, enrolled during active disease.

The chain combines TRBV9 with TRBJ2-3; possible D gene TRBD1, 6 bases. Trimming removed 4 bases from V and 5 bases from J, with 17 bases in between. The CDR3 contains 15 residues. Germline V gene lookup returns CDR1 SGDLS and CDR2 YYNGEE. CDR3 protein: CASSSLDRILDTQYF. CDR3 DNA: TGTGCCAGCAGCAGCCTCGACAGGATCTTAGATACGCAGTATTTT.

This clone has just one count. A read error may explain this, as a much larger clone is one base away. The sample carries other DNA sequences with the same CDR3. The chain is built from TRBV14 and TRBJ2-7; 7 nucleotides agree with TRBD1. Germline loops: CDR1 SGHDN, CDR2 FVKESK. The CDR3 totals 15 residues. The CDR3, as DNA: TGTGCCAGCAGCCAAGACGGCAGGGGGTGGTACGAACAGTACTTC. This gives the protein CASSQDGRGWYEQYF.

The CDR3 nucleotides read TGTGCCAGCAGTGACTCGAACGATCCGGGGGAGACCCAGTACTTC. Amino acids: CASSDSNDPGETQYF. This chain links TRBV6-4 with TRBJ2-5; TRBD2 is a possible D gene (5 bases). This CDR3 comprises 15 residues. CDR1 and CDR2 (germline): MRHNA, SNTAGT. Trimming shortened V by 0 bases and J by 5 bases, and 13 bases separated the two germline ends.

The genes are TRBV28 and TRBJ2-5; possibly TRBD1 for D (6 bases). V shed 6 bases and J shed 7 bases, with 15 bases lying between them. The germline gives CDR1 MDHEN, CDR2 SYDVKM. The CDR3 has 13 residues. This chain's CDR3 is CASSQGTLRTQYF. CDR3 nucleotides: TGTGCCAGCAGCCAGGGGACGCTGCGGACCCAGTACTTC.

The rearrangement joins TRBV30 to TRBJ2-5; TRBD2 might be the D (6 bases). Per the germline V gene, CDR1 is GTSNPN and CDR2 is SVGIG (reference sequence). The CDR3 has 13 residues. The V end lost 2 bases, the J end lost 4 bases, and 11 bases lay between the germline ends. CDR3 loop: CAWSNLGGETQYF. CDR3 nucleotides: TGTGCCTGGAGTAATCTGGGGGGAGAGACCCAGTACTTC.

A word on this clone: One end of the junction does not line up with germline, which may come from a read error. The V call is TRBV7-2, the J call TRBJ1-4; D might be TRBD1 (5 bases). Germline values: CDR1 SGHTA, CDR2 FQGNSA. The length of the CDR3 is 16 residues. CDR3 nucleotides: TGTGCCAGCAACTTAAGCTTTGTCGGGGGTACCGAAAAACTGTTTTTT. Protein product: CASNLSFVGGTEKLFF.

The chain uses TRBV9 and TRBJ2-7, with 7 bases fitting TRBD2. The J segment lost 0 bases and the V segment lost 4 bases, leaving 7 bases of the junction unmatched. CDR3 length equals 15 residues. Germline CDR1 is SGDLS and CDR2 is YYNGEE. The CDR3 protein is CASSPSAGTSYEQYF. DNA of the CDR3: TGTGCCAGCAGCCCCTCAGCGGGGACCTCCTACGAGCAGTACTTC.

This clone occurred once. The V and J genes are TRBV18 and TRBJ1-2; the match to TRBD1 covers 9 bases. Germline lookup yields CDR1 KGHSH and CDR2 LQKENI. There are 14 residues in the CDR3. V trimming: 3 bases; J trimming: 8 bases; junction bases outside the gene matches: 7. CDR3 loop: CASSPQQGAGGYTF. The CDR3 nucleotides read TGTGCCAGCTCACCGCAACAGGGGGCTGGCGGCTACACCTTC.

Written as DNA, the CDR3 is TGTGCCAGCACCTTCGGACAGGACACTGAAGCTTTCTTT. It translates to CASTFGQDTEAFF. The chain has TRBV14 and TRBJ1-1; 7 bases are shared with TRBD1. The V gene's germline CDR1 is SGHDN and CDR2 FVKESK. V gave up 7 bases and J gave up 3 bases; unmatched junction bases: 5. The length of the CDR3 is 13 residues.

The chain links TRBV5-1 to TRBJ2-3, with 9 positions matching TRBD1. The CDR3 spans 17 residues. Germline loops: CDR1 SGHRS, CDR2 YFSETQ. Trimming took 4 bases from V and 4 from J; bases not matched to a gene: 13. The CDR3, as DNA: TGCGCCAGCAGCCGCGTTTATACAGGGGGCGGCGCAGATACGCAGTATTTT. Amino acid sequence: CASSRVYTGGGADTQYF.

This clone was seen once. V usage is TRBV5-1 and J usage is TRBJ2-7; D gene uncertain. The germline V and J ends were trimmed by 0 bases and 3 bases, with 7 bases remaining between them. The CDR3 consists of 13 residues. Germline CDR1 is SGHRS and CDR2 is YFSETQ. CDR3 DNA: TGCGCCAGCAGCTTGGACAGTTACTACGAGCAGTACTTC. This gives the protein CASSLDSYYEQYF.